The 8 T cell receptor beta chains in this list originate from one sample, sequenced in a study of blood T cell repertoires in COVID-19. The table came from immunoSEQ multiplex PCR; TCRdb's copy has only in-frame clones and leaves some out. The sample shows 250,000 to 300,000 clones, about 90% of them seen only once. The sample comprised peripheral blood. The receptors were sampled from a woman aged 30 to 39 with COVID-19, enrolled during active disease.

The chain is built from TRBV28 and TRBJ1-2; a weak D match, TRBD1 (6 bases). The CDR3 totals 15 residues. Trimming removed 3 bases from V and 8 bases from J, with 19 bases in between. Germline V gene lookup returns CDR1 MDHEN and CDR2 SYDVKM. CDR3 in amino acids: CASSFSPQGHRGYTF. Written as DNA, the CDR3 is TGTGCCAGCAGTTTTTCTCCTCAGGGGCACCGAGGCTACACCTTC.

V is TRBV7-6 and J is TRBJ1-2; 8 bases match TRBD1. Trimming removed 2 bases from V and 4 bases from J; junction bases left unmatched: 12. The length of the CDR3 is 17 residues. Germline V CDR1 and CDR2: SGHVS, FNYEAQ. CDR3 nucleotide sequence: TGTGCCAGCAGCTTAACCCAACCGGGACAGGCTGTCTATGGCTACACCTTC. This gives the protein CASSLTQPGQAVYGYTF.

The J gene is TRBJ2-3, the V gene TRBV29-1; 12 bases align to TRBD1. There are 14 residues in the CDR3. V dropped 4 bases and J dropped 6; count of bases not matched to a gene: 5. The germline CDR1 and CDR2 sequences are SQVTM and ANQGSEA. Written as DNA, the CDR3 is TGCAGCGTTGCGGGACAGGGGGCGTTCGATACGCAGTATTTT. It codes for CSVAGQGAFDTQYF.

CDR3 coding DNA: TGTGCCAGCAGCGAAAGTAGCGGCTACACCTTC. Its translation: CASSESSGYTF. The chain is built from TRBV7-6 and TRBJ1-2; D unresolved. V was trimmed by 5 bases and J by 8 bases, leaving 9 bases between them. This CDR3 is 11 amino acids long. Germline CDR1 reads SGHVS; CDR2 reads FNYEAQ. The whole variable domain, filled in from reference TRBV7-6 and TRBJ1-2, reads GAGVSQSPRYKVTKRGQDVALRCDPISGHVSLYWYRQALGQGPEFLTYFNYEAQQDKSGLPNDRFSAERPEGSISTLTIQRTEQRDSAMYRCASSESSGYTFGSGTRLTVV.

The CDR3 loop is CASRDHRGTEAFF. The DNA of the CDR3 is TGTGCCAGCAGGGACCACCGAGGCACTGAAGCTTTCTTT. This chain joins TRBV6-4 and TRBJ1-1; D remains ambiguous. Trimming took off 6 bases at V and 4 bases at J, with 12 bases between the two ends. The germline V gene encodes CDR1 MRHNA and CDR2 SNTAGT. This CDR3 spans 13 amino acids.

The V call is TRBV27, the J call TRBJ2-7, with D possibly matching TRBD1 (5 bases). The CDR3 runs to 16 residues. Per germline, CDR1 MNHEY and CDR2 SMNVEV (reference sequence). Trimming left V 0 bases short and J 2 bases short, with 14 bases between. CDR3 in amino acids: CASSLSVGDSTYEQYF. As DNA, the CDR3 is TGTGCCAGCAGTTTATCGGTTGGAGACAGCACCTACGAGCAGTACTTC.

The chain is built from TRBV5-1 and TRBJ1-2, with 8 bases fitting TRBD1. Germline trimming cut 3 bases from V and 5 bases from J; bases unmatched to any gene: 6. The CDR3 totals 14 residues. Germline V lookup: CDR1 SGHRS, CDR2 YFSETQ. The CDR3 DNA reads TGCGCCAGCAGCTCCGACAGGGGAGGTTATGGCTACACCTTC. It is translated as CASSSDRGGYGYTF.

Here the CDR3 reads CASSSKAYGYTF. The CDR3 DNA follows: TGTGCCAGCAGTTCTAAAGCCTATGGCTACACCTTC. The V gene is TRBV27, the J gene TRBJ1-2; D is unclear. V was clipped by 4 bases and J by 4 bases, with 7 bases between them. In germline, CDR1 is MNHEY, CDR2 SMNVEV (reference sequence). The CDR3 sequence is 12 residues long.